This TCR beta chain derives from a study of blood T cell repertoires in COVID-19. Study as a whole: T cells, B-cell-depleted T cells, or PBMCs supplied cDNA or gDNA.

Looked up from germline, CDR1 is SGHAT and CDR2 is FQNNGV. The CDR3 is 15 amino acids. The V segment lost 5 bases and the J segment 1 base; nucleotides outside the gene matches: 6. Only in-frame clones appear in the TCRdb table, and some are missing; sequencing was by immunoSEQ multiplex PCR. The data show over 250,000 clones, with roughly 91% seen just once and about 2% held by the top ten. This clone was detected only a few times. Cohorts were based on clinical histories the participants reported. What the recovered Cohort 3 donors had was two negative PCRs, clearance, or symptom resolution. The material sequenced was PBMCs or T cells enriched from blood (not recorded which). The TCR was taken from a woman in her sixties or seventies who had recovered from COVID-19. V and J are TRBV11-2 and TRBJ1-1; 8 bases match TRBD1. This chain's CDR3 is CASSLRDRTNTEAFF. The CDR3 DNA follows: TGTGCCAGCAGCCTCCGGGACAGGACGAACACTGAAGCTTTCTTT.